The 8 T cell receptor beta chains presented below share a single source sample, sequenced in a study of PD-1 blockade in classical Hodgkin lymphoma (dated by TCRdb to the early 2020s). Library preparation was by the immunoSEQ multiplex PCR assay. TCRdb stores this immuneACCESS table with in-frame sequences only. Part of the clones is absent; in the studies checked, under half of the shortfall reflects unresolved V genes, and no reason is known for the rest. This sample lists 50,000 or so clones; 90% were detected once. Around 14% of the sample is in the top ten clones. What this sample's time point label stands for: cycle 4 day 1 (C4D1), after 6 weeks of nivolumab. All trial patients had relapsed after autologous stem cell transplantation, with cohorts A, B and C differing in prior brentuximab vedotin exposure. The material sequenced was peripheral blood mononuclear cells (PBMCs), taken before the fourth cycle of nivolumab. The receptor set was obtained from a human donor with classical Hodgkin lymphoma.

Only a few counts were recorded for this clone. The chain employs TRBV7-6 and TRBJ2-6; no definite D call. Trimming took 5 bases from V and 0 from J, leaving 8 bases between them. Germline V gives CDR1 SGHVS, CDR2 FNYEAQ. This CDR3 spans 15 amino acids. The CDR3 protein is CASSPAVSGANVLTF. In DNA form, the CDR3 reads TGTGCCAGCAGCCCCGCTGTCTCTGGGGCCAACGTCCTGACTTTC.

This chain uses TRBV5-1 with TRBJ2-5; the match to TRBD2 covers 10 bases. The junction had 4 bases not matched to a gene; V was cut back by 1 base and J by 4 bases. The CDR3 is 15 amino acids. CDR1 is SGHRS, CDR2 YFSETQ, per germline. This chain's CDR3 is CASSLPSGSGETQYF. The DNA for the CDR3 is TGCGCCAGCAGCTTGCCTAGCGGGAGCGGAGAGACCCAGTACTTC. The full variable domain, its missing parts supplied by reference TRBV5-1 and TRBJ2-5, is KAGVTQTPRYLIKTRGQQVTLSCSPISGHRSVSWYQQTPGQGLQFLFEYFSETQRNKGNFPGRFSGRQFSNSRSEMNVSTLELGDSALYLCASSLPSGSGETQYFGPGTRLLVL.

J is TRBJ2-5 and V is TRBV28; 8 nucleotides align to TRBD2. Germline loops: CDR1 MDHEN, CDR2 SYDVKM. V shed 7 bases, J shed 3 bases, and the junction held 13 bases outside the gene matches. This CDR3 has 16 residues. Here the CDR3 DNA reads TGTGCCAGCAAGGGCGGGAGCGCGGGAGGTAAAGAGACCCAGTACTTC. Amino acids: CASKGGSAGGKETQYF.

The rearrangement joins TRBV9 to TRBJ2-7; D call uncertain. Per the germline V gene, CDR1 is SGDLS and CDR2 is YYNGEE. V gave up 1 base and J gave up 2 bases, with 10 bases separating them. The CDR3 has 14 amino acids. CDR3 protein: CASSVHLAPYEQYF. The CDR3 DNA reads as TGTGCCAGCAGCGTACATCTGGCCCCCTACGAGCAGTACTTC.

The genes are TRBV27 and TRBJ2-5, with 8 bases matching TRBD2. The end of the DNA aligns better with TRBJ2-7, so the J call may be wrong. This CDR3 has 15 amino acids. Per germline, CDR1 MNHEY and CDR2 SMNVEV (reference sequence). The CDR3 DNA is TGTGCCAGCAGTTCCCCTCTAGCGGGCAGATACGAGCAGTACTTC. The encoded protein is CASSSPLAGRYEQYF.

The chain recombines TRBV30 with TRBJ1-2; possibly TRBD1 for D (5 bases). CDR3 length: 15 residues. The V and J ends lost 5 bases and 0 bases respectively, with 16 bases between them. CDR1 and CDR2 (germline): GTSNPN, SVGIG (reference sequence). The CDR3 spells CAWERDGGTNYGYTF. In DNA, the CDR3 is TGTGCCTGGGAGCGGGACGGAGGAACTAACTATGGCTACACCTTC.

The chain is built from TRBV7-8 and TRBJ1-3; weak D call: TRBD1 (5 bases). Trimming took 2 bases from V and 1 from J, leaving 9 bases between them. Germline CDR1 is SGHVS and CDR2 is FQNEAQ. This CDR3 contains 15 residues. DNA for the CDR3: TGTGCCAGCAGCTTAATCAGGGTTTCTGGAAACACCATATATTTT. This gives the protein CASSLIRVSGNTIYF. Based on the CDR3 plus reference TRBV7-8 and TRBJ1-3, the full variable domain is GAGVSQSPRYKVAKRGQDVALRCDPISGHVSLFWYQQALGQGPEFLTYFQNEAQLDKSGLPSDRFFAERPEGSVSTLKIQRTQQEDSAVYLCASSLIRVSGNTIYFGEGSWLTVV.

The chain carries TRBV7-9 and TRBJ2-2; D unclear. Germline V gene data show CDR1 as SEHNR and CDR2 as FQNEAQ (reference sequence). V lost 5 bases and J lost 1, with 5 bases in between. The CDR3 sequence is 13 residues long. The CDR3 region is CASSGRNTGELFF. Here the CDR3 DNA reads TGTGCCAGCAGCGGTAGGAACACCGGGGAGCTGTTTTTT.